This T cell receptor (beta chain) was recovered during a study of shared T cell receptors in the human thymus. Some clones are missing from TCRdb's copy, which holds only in-frame ones; the method was immunoSEQ multiplex PCR. Of about 610,000 clones in the sample, 88% are singletons; the top ten hold approximately 0.01%. V was cut by 1 base and J by 3 bases, with 13 bases left in between. The CDR3 sequence is 16 residues long. Germline lookup yields CDR1 SGHKS and CDR2 YYEKEE (reference sequence). This sample was also put to use in a study of human thymus T cells.

This sequence was found in a boy younger than two with a congenital heart defect. What was sequenced was thymocytes. This chain links TRBV5-5 with TRBJ1-4; no definite D call. The CDR3 DNA follows: TGTGCCAGCAGCTTGTTGTGTGGCCGATCTAATGAAAAACTGTTTTTT. The encoded protein is CASSLLCGRSNEKLFF. Using reference TRBV5-5 and TRBJ1-4 for the parts outside the CDR3, the full variable domain is DAGVTQSPTHLIKTRGQQVTLRCSPISGHKSVSWYQQVLGQGPQFIFQYYEKEERGRGNFPDRFSARQFPNYSSELNVNALLLGDSALYLCASSLLCGRSNEKLFFGSGTQLSVL.